The entry below describes one T cell receptor beta chain. Its antigen is still unknown. Germline V gene lookup returns CDR1 MNHNS and CDR2 SASEGT. This CDR3 is 13 amino acids long. Trimming pared 2 bases from V and 10 bases from J, leaving 14 bases between. The data stem from a study of T cell responses to AZD1222 COVID-19 vaccine. Turning to the study itself: Second-dose intervals of approximately 4 or approximately 12 weeks were pooled.

TCRdb's table, derived via immunoSEQ multiplex PCR, lists solely in-frame clones and lacks some. The sample has approximately 180,000 clones, around 94% seen once. General study points: It was only a handful of AZD1222 recipients who were seropositive at baseline. Increases in Spike-specific TCR breadth and depth were seen after two AZD1222 doses. White British people made up most donors, females outnumbered males, and clonal diversity was possibly underestimated.

The TCR was taken from an adult in good health. This specimen was peripheral blood, taken on day 0 of AZD1222 vaccination. The chain links TRBV6-1 to TRBJ1-1; tentatively, D is TRBD1 (5 bases). As DNA, the CDR3 is TGTGCCAGCAGTGAAACCGAAGGGGCGGCAGCTTTCTTT. It yields the protein CASSETEGAAAFF.